The 27 T cell receptor beta chains reported below all come from one sample, sequenced in a study of shared clonotypes between healthy human individuals. The table came from immunoSEQ multiplex PCR; TCRdb's copy has only in-frame clones and leaves some out. Counted here are 2 million to 2.5 million clones, around 92% occurring once; the ten biggest clones make up around 0.38%. Sequenced sample: naive CD4+ T cells from PBMCs. Sample subset: CD45RA+ positively selected. These receptors were taken from a man younger than 35 in good health. Some clones in this sample may be carry-over from other donors' samples.

The gene calls are TRBV6-1 and TRBJ2-1; TRBD1 is a possible D gene (6 bases). The CDR3 loop spans 15 amino acids. Trimming left V 2 bases short and J 3 bases short, with 11 bases between. Looked up from germline, CDR1 is MNHNS and CDR2 is SASEGT. The CDR3 DNA follows: TGTGCCAGCAGTGAAAAACAGGGAATCTACAATGAGCAGTTCTTC. As protein: CASSEKQGIYNEQFF.

The CDR3 region has the DNA TGCGCCAGCAGCCAAGATTGGGGGGGATGGGGACAAGAGACCCAGTACTTC. Its protein is CASSQDWGGWGQETQYF. The V and J genes are TRBV4-3 and TRBJ2-5; 7 bases fit TRBD2. The CDR3 totals 17 residues. V was clipped by 0 bases and J by 2 bases; unmatched bases: 9. In germline, CDR1 is LGHNA, CDR2 YSLEER.

The rearrangement joins TRBV18 to TRBJ1-5; 8 nucleotides align to TRBD1. The J segment lost 6 bases and the V segment lost 6 bases, leaving 7 bases of the junction unmatched. This CDR3 spans 14 amino acids. Per the germline V gene, CDR1 is KGHSH and CDR2 is LQKENI. This CDR3 reads CASSFDRGGQPQHF. The CDR3 nucleotides are TGTGCCAGCTCGTTCGACAGGGGCGGTCAGCCCCAGCATTTT.

A single count supports this clone. The chain employs TRBV18 and TRBJ1-3; D not certain. V was pared by 6 bases and J by 2 bases, with 17 bases between. Germline V gene lookup returns CDR1 KGHSH and CDR2 LQKENI. The CDR3 is made up of 16 amino acids. This CDR3 reads CASSPIGPGTGNTIYF. CDR3 sequence (DNA): TGTGCCAGCTCCCCGATCGGGCCGGGCACTGGAAACACCATATATTTT.

The J gene is TRBJ1-5, the V gene TRBV4-1; D gene uncertain. Germline V CDR1 and CDR2: MGHRA, YSYEKL. The V gene lost 1 base and the J gene lost 7 bases, with 8 bases spanning the gap. CDR3 length: 13 residues. Here the CDR3 reads CASSQGPGQPQHF. The CDR3 region has the DNA TGCGCCAGCAGCCAAGGTCCGGGCCAGCCCCAGCATTTT.

The V and J genes are TRBV7-2 and TRBJ2-7; possible D gene TRBD1, 6 bases. Per germline, CDR1 SGHTA and CDR2 FQGNSA. The CDR3 extends over 15 amino acids. V lost 5 bases to trimming and J lost 2 bases, with 16 bases between them. CDR3 sequence: CASSPRRTATYEQYF. The DNA of the CDR3 is TGTGCCAGCAGCCCAAGACGGACAGCGACCTACGAGCAGTACTTC.

The chain recombines TRBV30 with TRBJ2-1; TRBD2 agrees at 14 bases. The CDR3 is 18 residues long. Germline-derived CDR1 and CDR2 are GTSNPN and SVGIG (reference sequence). The V gene end was trimmed by 2 bases and the J gene end by 0 bases; junction bases not matched to a gene: 6. This chain's CDR3 is CAWSSGTSGRTSYNEQFF. The CDR3 nucleotides read TGTGCCTGGAGTTCCGGGACTAGCGGGAGAACCTCCTACAATGAGCAGTTCTTC. Using reference TRBV30 and TRBJ2-1 for the parts outside the CDR3, the full variable domain is SQTIHQWPATLVQPVGSPLSLECTVEGTSNPNLYWYRQAAGRGLQLLFYSVGIGQISSEVPQNLSASRPQDRQFILSSKKLLLSDSGFYLCAWSSGTSGRTSYNEQFFGPGTRLTVL.

This CDR3 reads CASSLDYYNEQFF. CDR3 DNA: TGCGCCAGCAGCCTGGACTACTACAATGAGCAGTTCTTC. This chain links TRBV4-3 with TRBJ2-1, with a tentative D call TRBD2 (6 bases). The germline gives CDR1 LGHNA, CDR2 YSLEER. V lost 4 bases, J lost 3 bases, and 7 bases lay in between. This CDR3 is 13 amino acids long.

V gene TRBV28 combines with J gene TRBJ2-1, with D uncertain. Germline V lookup: CDR1 MDHEN, CDR2 SYDVKM. The CDR3 runs 12 residues. Trimming shortened V by 5 bases and J by 10 bases, and 12 bases separated the two germline ends. Written as DNA, the CDR3 is TGTGCCAGCAGTGGCCCTGGACGGGAGCAGTTCTTC. The encoded protein is CASSGPGREQFF.

About this clone: Other DNA sequences within the sample encode an identical CDR3. This chain connects TRBV28 to TRBJ1-1; 7 nucleotides line up with TRBD1. Germline CDR1 MDHEN, CDR2 SYDVKM. V gave up 4 bases and J gave up 1 base; unmatched junction bases: 6. The CDR3 is 15 amino acids. CDR3 region: CASSSPGTANTEAFF. In DNA, the CDR3 is TGTGCCAGCAGTTCCCCAGGGACAGCGAACACTGAAGCTTTCTTT. Supplemented by reference TRBV28 and TRBJ1-1, the full variable domain reads DVKVTQSSRYLVKRTGEKVFLECVQDMDHENMFWYRQDPGLGLRLIYFSYDVKMKEKGDIPEGYSVSREKKERFSLILESASTNQTSMYLCASSSPGTANTEAFFGQGTRLTVV.

Comments on this clone: Other DNA sequences in this sample translate to the same CDR3. The gene calls are TRBV9 and TRBJ2-1; 7 bases are a match to TRBD1. The CDR3 is 15 amino acids. The trim removed 0 bases at V and 4 bases at J, leaving 4 bases unmatched. Germline loops: CDR1 SGDLS, CDR2 YYNGEE. The CDR3 reads CASSVVGGGYNEQFF. Here the CDR3 DNA reads TGTGCCAGCAGCGTAGTAGGGGGCGGATACAATGAGCAGTTCTTC. Supplemented by reference TRBV9 and TRBJ2-1, the full variable domain reads DSGVTQTPKHLITATGQRVTLRCSPRSGDLSVYWYQQSLDQGLQFLIQYYNGEERAKGNILERFSAQQFPDLHSELNLSSLELGDSALYFCASSVVGGGYNEQFFGPGTRLTVL.

This rearrangement joins TRBV2 to TRBJ2-1, with D uncertain. Trimming stripped 10 bases from V and 8 bases from J, with 15 bases between. Germline V gives CDR1 SNHLY, CDR2 FYNNEI. The CDR3 loop spans 12 amino acids. CDR3 sequence (DNA): TGTGCCACCGCCTCTTTAGGGTATGAGCAGTTCTTC. It encodes CATASLGYEQFF.

V gene TRBV6-1 combines with J gene TRBJ1-1; D uncertain. V was shortened by 4 bases and J by 5 bases, with 14 bases between the two germline ends. CDR1 and CDR2 (germline): MNHNS, SASEGT. The CDR3 covers 14 residues. CDR3 DNA sequence: TGTGCCAGCAGTGCGACGTTAGGCGGAACTGAAGCTTTCTTT. It encodes CASSATLGGTEAFF.

Comment on this clone: Other DNA sequences in this specimen translate into the identical CDR3. The rearrangement links TRBV28 to TRBJ2-7; TRBD1 matches at 7 bases. With V trimmed by 6 bases and J by 3 bases, 2 bases remained unmatched. Germline lookup yields CDR1 MDHEN and CDR2 SYDVKM. This CDR3 region has 12 residues. In nucleotides, the CDR3 is TGTGCCAGCAGAGGGACAGTCTACGAGCAGTACTTC. The encoded protein is CASRGTVYEQYF.

The V call is TRBV6-5, the J call TRBJ2-1; D unclear. The V and J ends lost 9 bases and 7 bases respectively, with 10 bases between them. The CDR3 contains 11 residues. The germline gives CDR1 MNHEY, CDR2 SVGAGI. The CDR3 DNA follows: TGTGCCAGTTCGAATGGGAATGAGCAGTTCTTC. Amino acids: CASSNGNEQFF.

The chain is built from TRBV7-9 and TRBJ2-5, with a possible D match to TRBD2 (6 bases). The J call is doubtful: the DNA matches TRBJ2-7 better. Germline CDR1 is SEHNR and CDR2 is FQNEAQ (reference sequence). This CDR3 contains 15 residues. The CDR3 DNA is TGTGCCAGCACCGCTTTGGGACTTGCCCTCGACGAGCAGTACTTC. Amino acid sequence: CASTALGLALDEQYF.

The J gene is TRBJ2-5, the V gene TRBV7-6; TRBD2 is a possible D gene (6 bases). Trimming pared 3 bases from V and 5 bases from J, leaving 19 bases between. The CDR3 spans 16 residues. Germline loops: CDR1 SGHVS, CDR2 FNYEAQ. CDR3: CASSFGAGRGGETQYF. As DNA, the CDR3 is TGTGCCAGCAGCTTCGGCGCAGGGCGTGGGGGGGAGACCCAGTACTTC. Using reference TRBV7-6 and TRBJ2-5 for the parts outside the CDR3, the full variable domain is GAGVSQSPRYKVTKRGQDVALRCDPISGHVSLYWYRQALGQGPEFLTYFNYEAQQDKSGLPNDRFSAERPEGSISTLTIQRTEQRDSAMYRCASSFGAGRGGETQYFGPGTRLLVL.

This clone showed up just once. Here the CDR3 DNA reads TGTGCCAGTAGTATGTCGGGGATCCAAGAGACCCAGTACTTC. Its protein is CASSMSGIQETQYF. V usage is TRBV19 and J usage is TRBJ2-5, with a possible D match to TRBD2 (5 bases). The CDR3 is made up of 14 amino acids. Germline V lookup: CDR1 LNHDA, CDR2 SQIVND (reference sequence). Trimming left V 3 bases short and J 1 base short, with 9 bases between.

About this clone: Other DNA sequences from this sample encode an identical CDR3 as well. The gene calls are TRBV5-1 and TRBJ2-7; the D gene is possibly TRBD2 (6 bases). Germline values: CDR1 SGHRS, CDR2 YFSETQ. V was clipped by 1 base and J by 0 bases, with 11 bases between them. The CDR3 sequence is 15 residues long. CDR3 nucleotide sequence: TGCGCCAGCAGCTTGATTAGCGGCCCCTCCTACGAGCAGTACTTC. It encodes CASSLISGPSYEQYF. Variable domain in full (rest from reference TRBV5-1 and TRBJ2-7): KAGVTQTPRYLIKTRGQQVTLSCSPISGHRSVSWYQQTPGQGLQFLFEYFSETQRNKGNFPGRFSGRQFSNSRSEMNVSTLELGDSALYLCASSLISGPSYEQYFGPGTRLTVT.

On this clone itself: The same CDR3 arises from other DNA sequences in this sample as well. The chain combines TRBV7-2 with TRBJ2-3, with a weak D call TRBD1 (7 bases). This CDR3 spans 16 amino acids. CDR1 is SGHTA, CDR2 FQGNSA, per germline. Between the trimmed V and J ends, which lost 1 base and 1 base, there was a span of 12 bases. CDR3 amino acids: CASSLVGRGGTDTQYF. CDR3 in DNA: TGTGCCAGCAGCTTAGTGGGCAGGGGGGGCACAGATACGCAGTATTTT.

The chain links TRBV6-1 to TRBJ1-5; 8 nucleotides line up with TRBD1. This CDR3 is built from 17 residues. V shed 0 bases and J 2 bases; nucleotides not matched to a gene: 6. CDR1 is MNHNS and CDR2 is SASEGT in the germline V gene. CDR3 sequence: CASSEAFRGRGNQPQHF. The CDR3 nucleotides are TGTGCCAGCAGTGAAGCGTTCAGGGGGCGGGGCAATCAGCCCCAGCATTTT.

This rearrangement joins TRBV2 to TRBJ2-7; D might be TRBD2 (5 bases). Trimming took 6 bases from V and 2 from J, leaving 11 bases between them. There are 13 residues in the CDR3. Germline V gene data show CDR1 as SNHLY and CDR2 as FYNNEI. The CDR3 bases are TGTGCCAGCAGCAAACCCGGGACCTACGAGCAGTACTTC. Translating it yields CASSKPGTYEQYF.

This clone showed up just a few times. This chain uses TRBV29-1 with TRBJ1-1; D might be TRBD1 (5 bases). V was clipped by 7 bases and J by 0 bases, with 15 bases between them. Germline CDR1 and CDR2: SQVTM and ANQGSEA. The CDR3 contains 14 residues. The CDR3 coding sequence is TGCAGCGGCAGAGGGACTCACATGAACACTGAAGCTTTCTTT. As protein: CSGRGTHMNTEAFF.

The V call is TRBV2, the J call TRBJ2-3, with D possibly called TRBD1 or TRBD2 (5 bases each). Trimming left V 6 bases short and J 3 bases short, with 16 bases between. From germline, CDR1 is SNHLY and CDR2 FYNNEI. CDR3 length equals 15 residues. CDR3 DNA sequence: TGTGCCAGCAGGTGGGCACGCTGGGGGACAGATACGCAGTATTTT. As protein: CASRWARWGTDTQYF.

The chain links TRBV6-5 to TRBJ1-2; D gene unclear. The CDR3 is 15 residues long. Germline V lookup: CDR1 MNHEY, CDR2 SVGAGI. V dropped 6 bases and J dropped 8 bases, with 22 bases sitting between them. The chain's CDR3 is CASSPLTALKGGYTF. The CDR3 DNA sequence: TGTGCCAGCAGCCCATTGACGGCTTTAAAAGGAGGCTACACCTTC.

The chain recombines TRBV18 with TRBJ2-3; 8 nucleotides line up with TRBD2. The CDR3 runs 16 residues. Germline CDR1 reads KGHSH; CDR2 reads LQKENI. V trimming: 1 base; J trimming: 2 bases; junction bases outside the gene matches: 5. This CDR3 reads CASSPQRERYTDTQYF. The DNA for the CDR3 is TGTGCCAGCTCACCACAGCGGGAGAGGTACACAGATACGCAGTATTTT.

CDR3 sequence (DNA): TGTGCCAGCAGTGAAGTTGGGTACTCCACAGATACGCAGTATTTT. This encodes CASSEVGYSTDTQYF. The V and J genes are TRBV2 and TRBJ2-3, with D uncertain. The length of the CDR3 is 15 residues. Germline loops: CDR1 SNHLY, CDR2 FYNNEI. V was shortened by 1 base and J by 2 bases, with 10 bases between the two germline ends.